The source of this T cell receptor beta chain is a study of Graves' ophthalmopathy and Graves' hyperthyroidism. Across the study: The study drew peripheral blood at initial diagnosis, before any treatment. Study-wide points: The model predicted progression of ophthalmopathy with a sensitivity of around 70%, and its specificity was around 72%. Most thyroid clonotypes with frequency above 0.001 were detected in blood too. The 13-signature model separated ophthalmopathy from stable hyperthyroidism at just under 90% sensitivity and approximately 79% specificity.

As for this clonotype: Its specificity is not known.

The CDR3 extends over 14 amino acids. The germline V gene has CDR1 MRHNA and CDR2 SNTAGT. V lost 7 bases, J lost 6 bases, and 18 bases lay in between. The TCR beta CDR3 regions underwent amplification from RNA transcripts. HTBI primers were employed in first-round RT-PCR, then a second-round multiplex PCR followed. MiXCR was run by TCRdb on the multiplex PCR reads, yielding one entry per CDR3 protein. The repertoire holds hundreds of thousands of distinct CDR3 sequences, with around 40% as singletons. The clonotype was recovered from an adult man with Graves' ophthalmopathy. The V call is TRBV6-4, the J call TRBJ1-2; D is possibly TRBD1 (6 bases). The source material was peripheral blood. CDR3 sequence: CASTPTGYSNGYTF. The CDR3 DNA sequence: TGTGCCAGCACCCCGACAGGTTACTCCAATGGCTACACCTTC.